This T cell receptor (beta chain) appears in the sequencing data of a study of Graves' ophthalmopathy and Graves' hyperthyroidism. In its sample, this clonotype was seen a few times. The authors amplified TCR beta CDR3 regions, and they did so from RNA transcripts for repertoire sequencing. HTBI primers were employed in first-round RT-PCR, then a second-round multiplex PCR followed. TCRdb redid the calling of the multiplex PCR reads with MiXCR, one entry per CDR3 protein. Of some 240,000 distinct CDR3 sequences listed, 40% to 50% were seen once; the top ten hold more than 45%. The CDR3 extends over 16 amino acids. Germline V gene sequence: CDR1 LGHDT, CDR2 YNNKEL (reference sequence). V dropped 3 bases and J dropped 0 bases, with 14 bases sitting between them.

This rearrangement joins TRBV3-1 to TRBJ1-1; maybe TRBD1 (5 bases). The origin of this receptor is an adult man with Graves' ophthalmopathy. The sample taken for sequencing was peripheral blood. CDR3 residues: CASSQAGRTLNTEAFF. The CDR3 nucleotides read TGTGCCAGCAGCCAGGCTGGTAGGACATTGAACACTGAAGCTTTCTTT.